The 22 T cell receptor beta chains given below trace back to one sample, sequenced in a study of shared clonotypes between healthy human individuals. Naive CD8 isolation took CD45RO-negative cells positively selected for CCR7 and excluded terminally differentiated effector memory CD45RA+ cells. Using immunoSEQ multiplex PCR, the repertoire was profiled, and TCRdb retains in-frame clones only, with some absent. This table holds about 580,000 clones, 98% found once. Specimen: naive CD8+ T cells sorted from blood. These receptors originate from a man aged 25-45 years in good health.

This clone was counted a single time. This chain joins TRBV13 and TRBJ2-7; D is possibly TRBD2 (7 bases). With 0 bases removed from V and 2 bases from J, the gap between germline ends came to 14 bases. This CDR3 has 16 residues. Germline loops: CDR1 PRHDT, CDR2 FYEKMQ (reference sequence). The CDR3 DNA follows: TGTGCCAGCAGCTTAGGCCGGGGGGCCCTTGCCTACGAGCAGTACTTC. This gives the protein CASSLGRGALAYEQYF.

Here the CDR3 reads CASSTGQGATGANVLTF. The CDR3 DNA is TGTGCCAGTAGTACTGGACAGGGGGCTACTGGGGCCAACGTCCTGACTTTC. The rearrangement links TRBV19 to TRBJ2-6; the match to TRBD1 covers 11 bases. Germline CDR1 LNHDA, CDR2 SQIVND (reference sequence). The CDR3 is 17 amino acids. V shed 4 bases, J shed 2 bases, and the junction held 4 bases outside the gene matches.

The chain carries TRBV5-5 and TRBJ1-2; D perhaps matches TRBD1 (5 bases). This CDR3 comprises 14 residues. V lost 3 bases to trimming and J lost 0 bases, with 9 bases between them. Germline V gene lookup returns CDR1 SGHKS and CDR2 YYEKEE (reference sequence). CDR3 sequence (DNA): TGTGCCAGCAGCTGGGACGGCCCTAACTATGGCTACACCTTC. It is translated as CASSWDGPNYGYTF.

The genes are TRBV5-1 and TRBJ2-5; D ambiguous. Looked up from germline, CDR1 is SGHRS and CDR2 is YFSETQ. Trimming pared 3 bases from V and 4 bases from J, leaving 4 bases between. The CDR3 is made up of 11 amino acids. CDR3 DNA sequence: TGCGCCAGCAGCTCCACAGAGACCCAGTACTTC. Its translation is CASSSTETQYF.

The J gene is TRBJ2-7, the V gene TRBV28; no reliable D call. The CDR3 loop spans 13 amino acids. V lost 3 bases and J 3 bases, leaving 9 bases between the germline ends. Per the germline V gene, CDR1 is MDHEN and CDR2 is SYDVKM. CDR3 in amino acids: CASSFSPNYEQYF. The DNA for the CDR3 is TGTGCCAGCAGTTTTTCCCCTAACTACGAGCAGTACTTC.

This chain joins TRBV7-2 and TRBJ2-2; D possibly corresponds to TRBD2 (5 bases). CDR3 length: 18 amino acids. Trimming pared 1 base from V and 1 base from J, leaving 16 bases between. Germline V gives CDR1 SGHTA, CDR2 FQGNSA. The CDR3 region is CASSLGLSGELNTGELFF. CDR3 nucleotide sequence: TGTGCCAGCAGCTTAGGGTTGAGCGGAGAACTGAACACCGGGGAGCTGTTTTTT.

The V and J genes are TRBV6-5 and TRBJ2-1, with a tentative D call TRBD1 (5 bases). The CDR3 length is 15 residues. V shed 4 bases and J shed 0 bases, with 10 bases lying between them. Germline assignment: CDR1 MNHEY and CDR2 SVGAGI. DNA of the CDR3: TGTGCCAGCAGTTTGACAGCAAACTCCTACAATGAGCAGTTCTTC. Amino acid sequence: CASSLTANSYNEQFF.

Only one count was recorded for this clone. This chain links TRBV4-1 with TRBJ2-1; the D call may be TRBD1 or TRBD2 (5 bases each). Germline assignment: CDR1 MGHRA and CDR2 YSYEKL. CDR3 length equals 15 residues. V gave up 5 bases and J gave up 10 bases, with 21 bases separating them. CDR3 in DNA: TGCGCCAGCAGCTCCCCGACGGGGCTGACTGGCGAGCAGTTCTTC. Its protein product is CASSSPTGLTGEQFF.

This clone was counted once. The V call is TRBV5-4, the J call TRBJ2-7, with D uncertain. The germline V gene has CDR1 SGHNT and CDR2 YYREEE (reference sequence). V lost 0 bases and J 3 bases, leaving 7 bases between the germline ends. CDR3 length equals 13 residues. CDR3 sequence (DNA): TGTGCCAGCAGCTTGGATGCTAACTACGAGCAGTACTTC. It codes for CASSLDANYEQYF.

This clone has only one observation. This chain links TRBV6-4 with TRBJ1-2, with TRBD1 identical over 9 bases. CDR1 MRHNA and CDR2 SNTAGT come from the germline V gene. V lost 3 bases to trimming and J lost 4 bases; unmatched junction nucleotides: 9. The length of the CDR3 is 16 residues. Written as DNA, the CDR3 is TGTGCCAGCAGTGATGGCTCGGGGACAGGGACCTATGGCTACACCTTC. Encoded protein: CASSDGSGTGTYGYTF.

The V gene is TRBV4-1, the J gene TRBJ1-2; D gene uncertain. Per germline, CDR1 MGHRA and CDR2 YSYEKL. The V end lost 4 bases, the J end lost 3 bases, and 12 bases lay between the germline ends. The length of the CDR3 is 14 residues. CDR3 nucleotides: TGCGCCAGCAGCCTTGTTGGAGTAGACTATGGCTACACCTTC. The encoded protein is CASSLVGVDYGYTF.

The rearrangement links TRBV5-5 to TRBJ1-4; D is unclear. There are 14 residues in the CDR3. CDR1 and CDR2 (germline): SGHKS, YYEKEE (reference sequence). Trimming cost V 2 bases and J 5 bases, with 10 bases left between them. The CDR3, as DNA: TGTGCCAGCAGCTTATCAGATGACAATGAAAAACTGTTTTTT. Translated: CASSLSDDNEKLFF.

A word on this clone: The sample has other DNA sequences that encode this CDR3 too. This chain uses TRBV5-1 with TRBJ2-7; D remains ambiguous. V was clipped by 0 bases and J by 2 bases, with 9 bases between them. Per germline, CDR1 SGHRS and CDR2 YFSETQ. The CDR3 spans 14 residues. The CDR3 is CASSLGPSPYEQYF. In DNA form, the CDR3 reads TGCGCCAGCAGCTTGGGACCTTCGCCCTACGAGCAGTACTTC.

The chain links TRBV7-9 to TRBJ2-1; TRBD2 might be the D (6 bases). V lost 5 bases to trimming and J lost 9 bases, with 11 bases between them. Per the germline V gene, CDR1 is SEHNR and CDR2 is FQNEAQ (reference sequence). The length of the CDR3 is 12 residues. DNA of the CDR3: TGTGCCAGCAGCCACGGGACTCTTGAGCAGTTCTTC. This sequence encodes CASSHGTLEQFF. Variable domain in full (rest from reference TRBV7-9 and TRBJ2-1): DTGVSQNPRHKITKRGQNVTFRCDPISEHNRLYWYRQTLGQGPEFLTYFQNEAQLEKSRLLSDRFSAERPKGSFSTLEIQRTEQGDSAMYLCASSHGTLEQFFGPGTRLTVL.

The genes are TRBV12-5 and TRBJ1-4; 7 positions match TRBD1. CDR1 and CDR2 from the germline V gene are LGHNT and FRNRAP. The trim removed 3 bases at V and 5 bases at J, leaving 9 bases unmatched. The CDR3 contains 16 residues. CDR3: CASGFCGQVGNEKLFF. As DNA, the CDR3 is TGTGCTAGTGGTTTTTGCGGACAGGTTGGGAATGAAAAACTGTTTTTT.

This chain's CDR3 is CASGETGDYEQYF. DNA of the CDR3: TGTGCCAGCGGAGAGACAGGGGACTACGAGCAGTACTTC. The chain combines TRBV7-9 with TRBJ2-7; 8 nucleotides agree with TRBD1. The CDR3 loop spans 13 amino acids. Germline V CDR1 and CDR2: SEHNR, FQNEAQ (reference sequence). V was pared by 8 bases and J by 3 bases, with 6 bases of the junction left unmatched.

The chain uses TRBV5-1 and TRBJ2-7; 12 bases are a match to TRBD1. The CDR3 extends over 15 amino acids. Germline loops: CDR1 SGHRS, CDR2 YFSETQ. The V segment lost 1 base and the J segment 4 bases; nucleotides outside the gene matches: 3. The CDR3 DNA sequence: TGCGCCAGCAGCTTGCGGGACAGGGGGCATTACGAGCAGTACTTC. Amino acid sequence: CASSLRDRGHYEQYF.

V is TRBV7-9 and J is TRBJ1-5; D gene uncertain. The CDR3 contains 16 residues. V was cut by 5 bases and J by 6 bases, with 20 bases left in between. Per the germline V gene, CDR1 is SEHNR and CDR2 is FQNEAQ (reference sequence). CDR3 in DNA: TGTGCCAGCAGCCCGAGAGAGGTCGGCGACGGTCAGCCCCAGCATTTT. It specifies CASSPREVGDGQPQHF.

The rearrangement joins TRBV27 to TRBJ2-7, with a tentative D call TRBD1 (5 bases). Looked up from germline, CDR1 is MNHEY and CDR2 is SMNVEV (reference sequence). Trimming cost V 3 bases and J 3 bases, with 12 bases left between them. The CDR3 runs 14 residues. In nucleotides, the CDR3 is TGTGCCAGCAGTTTCCAGGGCGGTAGCTACGAGCAGTACTTC. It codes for CASSFQGGSYEQYF.

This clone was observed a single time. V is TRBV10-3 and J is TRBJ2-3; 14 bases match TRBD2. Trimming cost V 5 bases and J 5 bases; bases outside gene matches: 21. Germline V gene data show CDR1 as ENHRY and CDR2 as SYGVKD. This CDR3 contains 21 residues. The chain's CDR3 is CAISPVNIVPTSGRAVDTQYF. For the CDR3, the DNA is TGTGCCATCAGTCCCGTCAACATCGTCCCGACTAGCGGGAGGGCCGTAGATACGCAGTATTTT.

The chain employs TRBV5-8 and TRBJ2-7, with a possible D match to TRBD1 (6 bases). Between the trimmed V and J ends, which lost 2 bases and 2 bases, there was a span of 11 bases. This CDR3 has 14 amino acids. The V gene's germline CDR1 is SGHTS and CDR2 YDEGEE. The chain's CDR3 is CASSLVNRAYEQYF. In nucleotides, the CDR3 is TGTGCCAGCAGCTTAGTGAACAGGGCCTACGAGCAGTACTTC.

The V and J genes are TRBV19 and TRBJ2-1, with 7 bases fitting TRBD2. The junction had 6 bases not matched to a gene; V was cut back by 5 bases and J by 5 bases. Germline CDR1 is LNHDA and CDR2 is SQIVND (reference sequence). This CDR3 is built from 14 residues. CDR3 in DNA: TGTGCCAGTAGTCTCATGGGGGGGGACAATGAGCAGTTCTTC. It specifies CASSLMGGDNEQFF.